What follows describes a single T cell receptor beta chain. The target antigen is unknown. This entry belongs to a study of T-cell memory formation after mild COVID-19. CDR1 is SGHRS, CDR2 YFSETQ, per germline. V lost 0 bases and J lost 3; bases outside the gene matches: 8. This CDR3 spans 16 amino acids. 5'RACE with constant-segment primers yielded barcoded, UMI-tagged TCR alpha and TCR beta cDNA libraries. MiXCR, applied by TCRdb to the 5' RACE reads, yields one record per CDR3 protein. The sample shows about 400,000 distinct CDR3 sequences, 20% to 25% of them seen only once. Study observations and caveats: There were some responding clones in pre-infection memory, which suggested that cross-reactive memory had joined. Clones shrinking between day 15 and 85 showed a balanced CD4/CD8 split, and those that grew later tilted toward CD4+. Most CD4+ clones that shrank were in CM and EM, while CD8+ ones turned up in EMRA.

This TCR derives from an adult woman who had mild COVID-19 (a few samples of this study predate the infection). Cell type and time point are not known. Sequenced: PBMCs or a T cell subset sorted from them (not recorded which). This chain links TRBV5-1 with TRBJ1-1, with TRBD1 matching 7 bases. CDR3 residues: CASSLELGQLYTEAFF. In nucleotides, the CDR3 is TGCGCCAGCAGCTTGGAGTTGGGACAGCTCTACACTGAAGCTTTCTTT. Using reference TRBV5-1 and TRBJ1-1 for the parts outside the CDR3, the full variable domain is KAGVTQTPRYLIKTRGQQVTLSCSPISGHRSVSWYQQTPGQGLQFLFEYFSETQRNKGNFPGRFSGRQFSNSRSEMNVSTLELGDSALYLCASSLELGQLYTEAFFGQGTRLTVV.